This TCR beta chain was profiled in a study of control samples from healthy donors and cancer patients. CDR1 SNHLY and CDR2 FYNNEI come from the germline V gene. V lost 4 bases and J 0 bases, leaving 12 bases between the germline ends. The CDR3 extends over 16 amino acids. TCRdb's copy holds only in-frame clones and misses some; the assay was immunoSEQ multiplex PCR. Found here are 110,000 to 150,000 clones, about 85% of them singletons; the top ten hold roughly 8.7%. The source of this sequence is a woman in her twenties or thirties in good health. This chain links TRBV2 with TRBJ1-4, with D unclear. The specimen sequenced was blood. CDR3 nucleotide sequence: TGTGCCAGCAGTGGGAGGACGGTGTCAACTAATGAAAAACTGTTTTTT. Translating gives CASSGRTVSTNEKLFF.